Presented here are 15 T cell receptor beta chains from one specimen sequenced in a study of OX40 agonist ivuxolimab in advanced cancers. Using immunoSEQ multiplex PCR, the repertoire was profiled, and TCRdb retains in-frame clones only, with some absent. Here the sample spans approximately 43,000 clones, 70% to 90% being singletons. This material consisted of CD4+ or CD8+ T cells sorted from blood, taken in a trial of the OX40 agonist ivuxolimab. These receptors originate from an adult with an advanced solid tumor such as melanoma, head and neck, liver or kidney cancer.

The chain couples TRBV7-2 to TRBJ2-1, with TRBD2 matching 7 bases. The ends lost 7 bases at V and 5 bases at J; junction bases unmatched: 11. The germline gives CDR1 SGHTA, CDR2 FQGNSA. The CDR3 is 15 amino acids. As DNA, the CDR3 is TGTGCCAGCACCTCGAGACCCGGGGGGAACAATGAGCAGTTCTTC. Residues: CASTSRPGGNNEQFF.

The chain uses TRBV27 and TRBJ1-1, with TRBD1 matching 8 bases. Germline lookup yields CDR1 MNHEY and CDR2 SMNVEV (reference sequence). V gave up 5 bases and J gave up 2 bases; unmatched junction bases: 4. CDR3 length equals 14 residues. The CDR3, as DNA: TGTGCCAGCAGTCTCGGGACAGGTAACACTGAAGCTTTCTTT. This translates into CASSLGTGNTEAFF.

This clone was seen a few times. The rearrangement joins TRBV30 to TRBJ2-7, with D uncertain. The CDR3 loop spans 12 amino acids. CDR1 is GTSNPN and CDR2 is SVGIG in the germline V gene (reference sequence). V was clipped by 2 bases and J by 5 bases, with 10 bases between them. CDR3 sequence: CAWSYTVHEQYF. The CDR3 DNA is TGTGCCTGGAGTTACACAGTCCACGAGCAGTACTTC.

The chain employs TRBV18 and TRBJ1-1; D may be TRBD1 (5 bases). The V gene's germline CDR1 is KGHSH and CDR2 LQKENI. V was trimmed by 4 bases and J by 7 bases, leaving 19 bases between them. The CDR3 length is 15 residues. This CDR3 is CASSLGPQGSGEAFF. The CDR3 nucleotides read TGTGCCAGCTCACTCGGACCTCAGGGATCGGGTGAAGCTTTCTTT.

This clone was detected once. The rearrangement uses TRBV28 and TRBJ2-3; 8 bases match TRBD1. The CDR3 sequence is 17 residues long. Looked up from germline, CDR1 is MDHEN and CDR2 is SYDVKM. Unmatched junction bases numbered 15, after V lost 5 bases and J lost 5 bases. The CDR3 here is CASSNIDRGFLGDTQYF. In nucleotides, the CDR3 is TGTGCCAGCAGTAACATTGACAGGGGATTCTTGGGAGATACGCAGTATTTT.

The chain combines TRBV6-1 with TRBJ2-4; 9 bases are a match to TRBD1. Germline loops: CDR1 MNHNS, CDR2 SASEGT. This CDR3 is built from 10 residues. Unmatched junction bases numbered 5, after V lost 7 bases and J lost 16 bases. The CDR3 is CASIWDRAYF. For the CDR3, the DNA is TGTGCCAGCATTTGGGACAGGGCTTACTTC.

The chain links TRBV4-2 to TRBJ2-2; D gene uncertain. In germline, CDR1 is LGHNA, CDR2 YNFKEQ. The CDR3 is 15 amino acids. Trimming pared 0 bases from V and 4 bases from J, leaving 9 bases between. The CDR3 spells CASSQDWVPTGELFF. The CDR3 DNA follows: TGTGCCAGCAGCCAAGATTGGGTCCCCACCGGGGAGCTGTTTTTT.

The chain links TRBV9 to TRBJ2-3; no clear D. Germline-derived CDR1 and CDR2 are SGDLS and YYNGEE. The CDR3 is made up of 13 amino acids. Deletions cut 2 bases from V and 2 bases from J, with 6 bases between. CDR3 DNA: TGTGCCAGCAGCGTCCCCCCCACAGATACGCAGTATTTT. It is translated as CASSVPPTDTQYF.

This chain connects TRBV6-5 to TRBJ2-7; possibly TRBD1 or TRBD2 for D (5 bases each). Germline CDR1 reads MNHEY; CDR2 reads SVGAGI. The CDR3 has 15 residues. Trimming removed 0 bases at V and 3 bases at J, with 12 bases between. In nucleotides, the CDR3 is TGTGCCAGCAGTTACTCCGGGGCAGTGGGCTACGAGCAGTACTTC. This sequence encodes CASSYSGAVGYEQYF.

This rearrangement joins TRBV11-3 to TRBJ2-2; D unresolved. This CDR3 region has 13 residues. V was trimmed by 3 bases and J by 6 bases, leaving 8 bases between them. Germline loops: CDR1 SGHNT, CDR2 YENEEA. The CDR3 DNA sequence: TGTGCCAGCAGCTTTCAGCCCCCCGGGGAGCTGTTTTTT. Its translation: CASSFQPPGELFF.

The CDR3, as DNA: TGTGCCAGCAGCGGACAGGGTGGGGACACTGAAGCTTTCTTT. Its translation: CASSGQGGDTEAFF. The chain has TRBV7-3 and TRBJ1-1; 8 bases map to TRBD1. Germline values: CDR1 SGHTA, CDR2 FQGTGA. The CDR3 runs 14 residues. Losses at the gene ends were 5 bases for V and 3 bases for J; bases not matched to a gene: 5.

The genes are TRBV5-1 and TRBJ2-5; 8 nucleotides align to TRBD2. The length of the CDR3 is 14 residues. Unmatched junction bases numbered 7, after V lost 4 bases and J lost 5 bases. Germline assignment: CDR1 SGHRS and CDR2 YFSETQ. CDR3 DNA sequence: TGCGCCAGCAGCAAGAGCGGGAGTATGGAGACCCAGTACTTC. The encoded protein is CASSKSGSMETQYF. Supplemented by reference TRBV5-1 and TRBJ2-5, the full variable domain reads KAGVTQTPRYLIKTRGQQVTLSCSPISGHRSVSWYQQTPGQGLQFLFEYFSETQRNKGNFPGRFSGRQFSNSRSEMNVSTLELGDSALYLCASSKSGSMETQYFGPGTRLLVL.

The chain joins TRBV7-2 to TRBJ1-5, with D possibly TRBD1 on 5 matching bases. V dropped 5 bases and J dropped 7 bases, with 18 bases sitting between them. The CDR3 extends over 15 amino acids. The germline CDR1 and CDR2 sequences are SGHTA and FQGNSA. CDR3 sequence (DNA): TGTGCCAGCAGCCTACGGGTCCTGGGGGTACAGCCCCAGCATTTT. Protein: CASSLRVLGVQPQHF.

CDR3 amino acids: CSGEVQGKAFF. CDR3 sequence (DNA): TGCAGCGGCGAGGTACAGGGAAAAGCTTTCTTT. The chain is built from TRBV29-1 and TRBJ1-1; D might be TRBD1 (6 bases). Germline CDR1 and CDR2: SQVTM and ANQGSEA. This CDR3 comprises 11 residues. Between the trimmed V and J ends, which lost 7 bases and 9 bases, there was a span of 15 bases.

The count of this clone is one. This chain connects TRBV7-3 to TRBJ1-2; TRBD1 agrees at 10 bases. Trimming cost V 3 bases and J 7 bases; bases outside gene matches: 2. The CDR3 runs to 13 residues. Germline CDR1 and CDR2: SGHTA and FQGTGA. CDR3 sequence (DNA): TGTGCCAGCAGCTTGGACAGGGGGACTGGCTACACCTTC. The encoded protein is CASSLDRGTGYTF. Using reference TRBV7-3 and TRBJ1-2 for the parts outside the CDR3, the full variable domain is GAGVSQTPSNKVTEKGKYVELRCDPISGHTALYWYRQSLGQGPEFLIYFQGTGAADDSGLPNDRFFAVRPEGSVSTLKIQRTERGDSAVYLCASSLDRGTGYTFGSGTRLTVV.